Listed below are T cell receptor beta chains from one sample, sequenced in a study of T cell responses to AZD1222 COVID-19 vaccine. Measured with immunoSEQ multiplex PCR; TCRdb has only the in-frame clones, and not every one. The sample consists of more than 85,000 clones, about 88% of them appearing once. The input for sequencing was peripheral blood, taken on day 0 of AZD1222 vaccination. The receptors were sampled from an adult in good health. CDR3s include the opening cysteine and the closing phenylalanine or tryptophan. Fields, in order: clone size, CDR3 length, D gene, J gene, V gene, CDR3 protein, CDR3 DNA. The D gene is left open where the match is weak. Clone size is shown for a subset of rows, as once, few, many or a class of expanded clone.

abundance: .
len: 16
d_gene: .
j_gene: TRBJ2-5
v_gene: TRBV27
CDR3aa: CASSLSAGLRGETQYF
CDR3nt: TGTGCCAGCAGTTTATCGGCTGGCCTCCGGGGAGAGACCCAGTACTTC

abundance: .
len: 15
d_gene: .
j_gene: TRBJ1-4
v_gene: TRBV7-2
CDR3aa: CASSLVNHSNEKLFF
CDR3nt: TGTGCCAGCAGCTTAGTCAACCATTCTAATGAAAAACTGTTTTTT

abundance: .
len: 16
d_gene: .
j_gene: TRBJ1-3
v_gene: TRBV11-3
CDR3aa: CASSPPNLNSGNTIYF
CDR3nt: TGTGCCAGCAGCCCCCCAAACCTAAACTCTGGAAACACCATATATTTT

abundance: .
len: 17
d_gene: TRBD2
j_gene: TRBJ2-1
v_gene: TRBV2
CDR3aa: CASSEAWSSGRAGVQFF
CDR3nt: TGTGCCAGCAGTGAAGCTTGGTCTAGCGGGAGGGCTGGGGTGCAGTTCTTC

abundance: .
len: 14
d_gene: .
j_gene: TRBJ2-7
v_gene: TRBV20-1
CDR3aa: CSASLVRGSYEQYF
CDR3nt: TGCAGTGCTAGTCTGGTCAGGGGCTCCTACGAGCAGTACTTC

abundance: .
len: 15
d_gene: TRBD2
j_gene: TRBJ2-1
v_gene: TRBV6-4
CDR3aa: CASSDSGTSVLEQFF
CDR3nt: TGTGCCAGCAGTGATTCCGGGACTAGCGTTCTCGAGCAGTTCTTC

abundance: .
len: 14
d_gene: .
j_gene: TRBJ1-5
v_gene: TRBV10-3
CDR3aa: CATRGRDSNQPQHF
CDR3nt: TGTGCCACGCGGGGCAGGGATAGCAATCAGCCCCAGCATTTT

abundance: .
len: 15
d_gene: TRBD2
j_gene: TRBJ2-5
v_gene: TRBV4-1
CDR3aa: CASSQGRGGFETQYF
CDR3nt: TGCGCCAGCAGCCAAGGCCGGGGGGGTTTCGAGACCCAGTACTTC

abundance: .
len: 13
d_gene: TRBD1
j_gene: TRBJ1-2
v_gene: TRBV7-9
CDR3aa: CASSSRDRGGYTF
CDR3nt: TGTGCCAGCAGCTCCCGGGACAGGGGAGGCTACACCTTC

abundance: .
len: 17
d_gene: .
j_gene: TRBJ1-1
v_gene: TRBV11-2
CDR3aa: CASSLDDLGQVNTEAFF
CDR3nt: TGTGCCAGCAGCTTAGACGACCTGGGGCAGGTGAACACTGAAGCTTTCTTT

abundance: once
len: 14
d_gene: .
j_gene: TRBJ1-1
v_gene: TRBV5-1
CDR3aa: CASSPRTANTEAFF
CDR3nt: TGCGCCAGCAGCCCCCGGACAGCCAACACTGAAGCTTTCTTT

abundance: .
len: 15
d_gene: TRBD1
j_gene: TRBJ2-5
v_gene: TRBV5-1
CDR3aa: CASSLDRGQQETQYF
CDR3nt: TGCGCCAGCAGCTTGGACAGGGGGCAACAAGAGACCCAGTACTTC

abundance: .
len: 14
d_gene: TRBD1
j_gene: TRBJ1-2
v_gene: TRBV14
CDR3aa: CASSHSQGGYGYTF
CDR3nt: TGTGCCAGCAGCCATAGTCAGGGGGGCTATGGCTACACCTTC

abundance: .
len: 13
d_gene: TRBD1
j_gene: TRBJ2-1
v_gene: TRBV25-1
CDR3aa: CASNDDRVDEQFF
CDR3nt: TGTGCCAGCAACGACGACAGGGTTGATGAGCAGTTCTTC

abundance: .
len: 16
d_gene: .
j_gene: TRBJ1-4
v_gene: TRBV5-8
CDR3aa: CASSLGLSATNEKLFF
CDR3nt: TGTGCCAGCAGCTTGGGGTTATCTGCGACTAATGAAAAACTGTTTTTT

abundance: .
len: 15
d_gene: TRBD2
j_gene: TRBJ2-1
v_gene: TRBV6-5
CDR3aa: CASGGSGGPLGEQFF
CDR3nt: TGTGCCAGCGGCGGTAGCGGGGGGCCTCTAGGTGAGCAGTTCTTC

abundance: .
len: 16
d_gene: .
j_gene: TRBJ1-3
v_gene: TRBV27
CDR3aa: CASSQKPEGAGNTIYF
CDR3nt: TGTGCCAGCAGTCAAAAGCCAGAGGGGGCTGGAAACACCATATATTTT

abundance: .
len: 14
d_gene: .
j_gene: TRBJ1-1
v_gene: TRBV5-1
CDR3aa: CASSFGTVNTEAFF
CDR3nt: TGCGCCAGCAGCTTCGGAACCGTGAACACTGAAGCTTTCTTT

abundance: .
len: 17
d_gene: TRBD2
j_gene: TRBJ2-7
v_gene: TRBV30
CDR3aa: CAWSVQWLAETSYEQYF
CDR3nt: TGTGCCTGGAGTGTACAGTGGCTAGCGGAAACTTCCTACGAGCAGTACTTC

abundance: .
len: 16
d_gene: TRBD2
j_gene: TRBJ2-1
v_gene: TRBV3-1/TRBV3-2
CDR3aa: CASSHIGLAGGYEQFF
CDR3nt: TGTGCCAGCAGCCACATTGGACTAGCGGGGGGGTATGAGCAGTTCTTC

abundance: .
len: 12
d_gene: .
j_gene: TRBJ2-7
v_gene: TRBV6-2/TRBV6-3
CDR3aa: CASSRARAEQYF
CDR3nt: TGTGCCAGCAGTCGCGCGAGGGCCGAGCAGTACTTC

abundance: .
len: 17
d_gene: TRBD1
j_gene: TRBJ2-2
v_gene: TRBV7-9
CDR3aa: CASSSPRDRADTGELFF
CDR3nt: TGTGCCAGCAGCTCACCCCGGGACAGGGCAGACACCGGGGAGCTGTTTTTT

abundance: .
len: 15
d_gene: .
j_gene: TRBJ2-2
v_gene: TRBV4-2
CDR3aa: CASSRRGALTGELFF
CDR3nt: TGTGCCAGCAGCCGACGGGGGGCGCTCACCGGGGAGCTGTTTTTT

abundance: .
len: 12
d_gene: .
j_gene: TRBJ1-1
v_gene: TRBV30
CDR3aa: CTSGQPLGKAFF
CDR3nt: TGTACTTCGGGACAACCCCTGGGGAAAGCTTTCTTT

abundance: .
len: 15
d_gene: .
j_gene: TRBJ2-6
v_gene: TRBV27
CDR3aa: CASSLSSGGANVLTF
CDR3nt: TGTGCCAGCAGTTTATCGTCTGGCGGCGCCAACGTCCTGACTTTC

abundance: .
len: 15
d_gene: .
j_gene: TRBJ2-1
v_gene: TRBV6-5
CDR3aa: CASSLSPTKSVEQFF
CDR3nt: TGTGCCAGCAGTCTCTCGCCCACGAAGAGTGTTGAGCAGTTCTTC

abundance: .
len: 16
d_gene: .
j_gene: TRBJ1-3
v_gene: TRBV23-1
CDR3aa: CASSQPPVGPGNTIYF
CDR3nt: TGCGCCAGCAGTCAACCCCCCGTTGGACCTGGAAACACCATATATTTT

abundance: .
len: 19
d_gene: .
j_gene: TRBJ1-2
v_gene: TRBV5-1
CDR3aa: CASSLELGREVRANYGYTF
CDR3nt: TGCGCCAGCAGCTTGGAGCTGGGGCGGGAAGTGAGAGCTAACTATGGCTACACCTTC

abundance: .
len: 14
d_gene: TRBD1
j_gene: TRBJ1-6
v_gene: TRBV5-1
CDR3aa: CASSLTGARSPLHF
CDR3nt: TGCGCCAGCAGCTTGACAGGGGCCCGTTCACCCCTCCACTTT

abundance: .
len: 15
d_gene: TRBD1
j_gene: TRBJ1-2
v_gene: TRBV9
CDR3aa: CASSADRGPYYGYTF
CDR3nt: TGTGCCAGCAGCGCCGACAGGGGACCCTACTATGGCTACACCTTC

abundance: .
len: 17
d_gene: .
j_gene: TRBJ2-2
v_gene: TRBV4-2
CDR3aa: CASSQGMAGAFFGELFF
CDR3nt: TGTGCCAGCAGCCAAGGGATGGCGGGGGCGTTTTTCGGGGAGCTGTTTTTT

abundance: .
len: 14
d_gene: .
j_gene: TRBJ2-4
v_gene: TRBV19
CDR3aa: CASSVSGVEVIQYF
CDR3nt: TGTGCCAGTAGTGTTTCAGGGGTAGAGGTCATTCAGTACTTC

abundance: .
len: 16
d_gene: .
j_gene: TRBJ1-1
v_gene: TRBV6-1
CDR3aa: CASSGYVGGGGTEAFF
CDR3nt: TGTGCCAGCAGTGGATATGTAGGGGGAGGGGGGACTGAAGCTTTCTTT

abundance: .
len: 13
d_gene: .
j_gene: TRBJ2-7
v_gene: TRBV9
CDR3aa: CASSGGPRDEQYF
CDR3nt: TGTGCCAGCAGCGGGGGACCGCGGGACGAGCAGTACTTC

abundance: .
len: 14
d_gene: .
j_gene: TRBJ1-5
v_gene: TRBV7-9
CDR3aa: CASSFSDSNQPQHF
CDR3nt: TGTGCCAGCAGCTTCAGTGATAGCAATCAGCCCCAGCATTTT

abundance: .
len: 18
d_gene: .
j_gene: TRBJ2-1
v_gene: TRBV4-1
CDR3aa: CASSHFLVGSTRDNEQFF
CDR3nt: TGCGCCAGCAGCCATTTCCTGGTCGGGAGCACCCGTGACAATGAGCAGTTCTTC

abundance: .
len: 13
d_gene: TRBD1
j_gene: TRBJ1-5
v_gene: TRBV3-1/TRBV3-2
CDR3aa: CASSYRGDGPQHF
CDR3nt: TGTGCCAGCAGCTACAGGGGAGATGGGCCCCAGCATTTT

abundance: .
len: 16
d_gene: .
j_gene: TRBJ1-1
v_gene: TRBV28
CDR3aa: CATSSGAQVGYTEAFF
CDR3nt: TGTGCAACCAGCAGCGGGGCCCAGGTGGGCTACACTGAAGCTTTCTTT

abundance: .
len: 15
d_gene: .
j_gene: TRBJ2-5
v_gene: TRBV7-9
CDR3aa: CASRRDRSRQETQYF
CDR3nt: TGTGCCAGCAGAAGAGACCGGTCGAGGCAAGAGACCCAGTACTTC

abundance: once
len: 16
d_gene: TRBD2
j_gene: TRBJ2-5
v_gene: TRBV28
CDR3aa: CASSLRLAENQETQYF
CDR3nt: TGTGCCAGCAGTTTACGGCTAGCGGAGAACCAAGAGACCCAGTACTTC

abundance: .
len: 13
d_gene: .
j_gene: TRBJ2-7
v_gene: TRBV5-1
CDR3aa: CASSPGPTRGQYF
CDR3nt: TGCGCCAGCAGCCCTGGACCGACCAGGGGGCAGTACTTC

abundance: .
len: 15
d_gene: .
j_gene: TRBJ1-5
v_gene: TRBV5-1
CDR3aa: CASSLIPGTYQPQHF
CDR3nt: TGCGCCAGCAGCTTGATACCCGGGACCTATCAGCCCCAGCATTTT

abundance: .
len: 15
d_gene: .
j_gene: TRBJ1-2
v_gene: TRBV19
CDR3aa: CASSIDRAGDYGYTF
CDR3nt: TGTGCCAGTAGTATAGATCGGGCGGGGGACTATGGCTACACCTTC

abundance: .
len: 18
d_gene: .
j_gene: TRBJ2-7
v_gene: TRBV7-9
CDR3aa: CASSLAGTRQGGLYEQYF
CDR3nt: TGTGCCAGCAGCTTGGCCGGAACGAGACAGGGAGGTCTCTACGAGCAGTACTTC

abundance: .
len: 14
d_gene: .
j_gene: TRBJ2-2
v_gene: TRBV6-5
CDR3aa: CASSFGQNTGELFF
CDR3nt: TGTGCCAGCAGTTTCGGACAGAACACCGGGGAGCTGTTTTTT

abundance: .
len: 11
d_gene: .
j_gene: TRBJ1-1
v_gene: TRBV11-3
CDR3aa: CASSSQGEAFF
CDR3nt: TGTGCCAGCAGCTCACAGGGTGAAGCTTTCTTT

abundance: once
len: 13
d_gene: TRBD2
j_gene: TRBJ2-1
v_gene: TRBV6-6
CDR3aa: CASSYGLGNEQFF
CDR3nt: TGTGCCAGCAGCTACGGACTAGGGAATGAGCAGTTCTTC

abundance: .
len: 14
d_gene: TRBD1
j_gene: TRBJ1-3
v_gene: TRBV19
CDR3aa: CASKGGASGNTIYF
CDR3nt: TGTGCCAGTAAAGGGGGCGCTTCTGGAAACACCATATATTTT